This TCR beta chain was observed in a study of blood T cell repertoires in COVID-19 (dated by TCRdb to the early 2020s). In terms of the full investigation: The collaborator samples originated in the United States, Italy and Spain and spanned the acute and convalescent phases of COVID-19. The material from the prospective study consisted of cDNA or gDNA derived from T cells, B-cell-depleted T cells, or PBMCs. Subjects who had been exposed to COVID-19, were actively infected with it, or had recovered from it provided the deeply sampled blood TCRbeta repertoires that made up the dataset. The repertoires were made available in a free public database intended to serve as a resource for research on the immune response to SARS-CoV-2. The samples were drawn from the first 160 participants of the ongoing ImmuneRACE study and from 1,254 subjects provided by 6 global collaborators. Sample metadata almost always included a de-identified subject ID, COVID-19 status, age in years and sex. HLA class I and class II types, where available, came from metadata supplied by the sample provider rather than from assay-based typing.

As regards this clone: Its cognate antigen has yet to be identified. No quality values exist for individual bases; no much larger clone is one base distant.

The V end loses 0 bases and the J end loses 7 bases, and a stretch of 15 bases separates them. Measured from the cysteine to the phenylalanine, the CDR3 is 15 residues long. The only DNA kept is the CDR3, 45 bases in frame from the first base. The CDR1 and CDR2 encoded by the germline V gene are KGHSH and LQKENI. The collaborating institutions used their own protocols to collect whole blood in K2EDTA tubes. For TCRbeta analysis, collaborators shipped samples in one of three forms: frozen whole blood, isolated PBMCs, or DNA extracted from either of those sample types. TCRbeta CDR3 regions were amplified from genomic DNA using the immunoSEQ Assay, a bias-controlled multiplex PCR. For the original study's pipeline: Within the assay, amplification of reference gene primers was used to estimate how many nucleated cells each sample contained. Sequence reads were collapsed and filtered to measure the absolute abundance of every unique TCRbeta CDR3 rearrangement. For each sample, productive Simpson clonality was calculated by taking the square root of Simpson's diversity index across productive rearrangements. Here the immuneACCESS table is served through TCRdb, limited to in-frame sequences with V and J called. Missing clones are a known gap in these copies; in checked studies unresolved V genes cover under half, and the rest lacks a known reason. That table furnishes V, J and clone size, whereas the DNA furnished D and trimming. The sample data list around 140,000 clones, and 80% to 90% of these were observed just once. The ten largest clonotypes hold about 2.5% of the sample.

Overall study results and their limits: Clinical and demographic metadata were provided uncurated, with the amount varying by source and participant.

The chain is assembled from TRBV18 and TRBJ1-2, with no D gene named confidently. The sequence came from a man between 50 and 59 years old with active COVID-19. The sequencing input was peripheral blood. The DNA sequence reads TGTGCCAGCTCACCACCAATGTCCGAGGCGGCTGGCTACACCTTC. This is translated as CASSPPMSEAAGYTF. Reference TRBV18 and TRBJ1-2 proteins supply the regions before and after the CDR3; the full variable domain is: NAGVMQNPRHLVRRRGQEARLRCSPMKGHSHVYWYRQLPEEGLKFMVYLQKENIIDESGMPKERFSAEFPKEGPSILRIQQVVRGDSAAYFCASSPPMSEAAGYTFGSGTRLTVV.